This record looks at one T cell receptor (beta chain) sequence and its context. Its target is unknown. The germline V gene encodes CDR1 SGDLS and CDR2 YYNGEE. The CDR3 is 16 residues long. V lost 3 bases, J lost 7 bases, and 20 bases lay in between. Incorporated into the TCR beta cDNA libraries were unique molecular identifiers, which served to reduce PCR and sequencing biases. TCRdb processed the PCR reads anew with MiXCR; each CDR3 protein has one entry. In the table there are about half a million distinct CDR3 sequences, 30% to 40% of which are singletons. The record originates from a study of post-analysis software for immune sequencing data. Study findings and constraints: The five TRBV segments detected at higher frequency in patients than in controls included TRBV5-6, TRBV5-1 and TRBV20-1.

What was sequenced was blood. The chain employs TRBV9 and TRBJ2-1; the D call may be TRBD1 or TRBD2 (5 bases each). The TCR was taken from a girl aged 2-17 years with multiple sclerosis. For the CDR3, the DNA is TGTGCCAGCAGCGATCCAAGGGACCCTGGGGGAAATGAGCAGTTCTTC. Protein: CASSDPRDPGGNEQFF. The whole variable domain, filled in from reference TRBV9 and TRBJ2-1, reads DSGVTQTPKHLITATGQRVTLRCSPRSGDLSVYWYQQSLDQGLQFLIQYYNGEERAKGNILERFSAQQFPDLHSELNLSSLELGDSALYFCASSDPRDPGGNEQFFGPGTRLTVL.